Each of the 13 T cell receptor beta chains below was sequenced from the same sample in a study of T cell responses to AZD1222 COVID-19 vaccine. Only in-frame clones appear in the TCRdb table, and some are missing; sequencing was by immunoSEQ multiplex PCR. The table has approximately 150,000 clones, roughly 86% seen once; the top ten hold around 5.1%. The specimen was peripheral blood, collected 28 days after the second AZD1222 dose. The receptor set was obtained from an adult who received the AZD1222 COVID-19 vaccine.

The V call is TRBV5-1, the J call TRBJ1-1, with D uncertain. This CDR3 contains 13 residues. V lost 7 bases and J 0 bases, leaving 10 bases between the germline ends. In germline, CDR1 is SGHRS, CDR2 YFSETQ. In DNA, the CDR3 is TGCGCCAGCCGGACGAATATGAACACTGAAGCTTTCTTT. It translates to CASRTNMNTEAFF.

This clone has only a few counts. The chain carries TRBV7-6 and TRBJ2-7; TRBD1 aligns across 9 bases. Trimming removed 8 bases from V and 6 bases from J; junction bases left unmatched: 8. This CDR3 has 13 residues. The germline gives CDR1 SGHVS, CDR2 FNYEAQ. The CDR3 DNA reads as TGTGCCAGCGGCCGGGACAGGGAGTCCGAGCAGTACTTC. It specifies CASGRDRESEQYF.

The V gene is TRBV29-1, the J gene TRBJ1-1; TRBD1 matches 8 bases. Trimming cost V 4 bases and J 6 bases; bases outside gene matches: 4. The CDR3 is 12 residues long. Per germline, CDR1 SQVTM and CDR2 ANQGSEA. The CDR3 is CSVGQGRAEAFF. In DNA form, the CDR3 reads TGCAGCGTTGGACAGGGGAGGGCTGAAGCTTTCTTT.

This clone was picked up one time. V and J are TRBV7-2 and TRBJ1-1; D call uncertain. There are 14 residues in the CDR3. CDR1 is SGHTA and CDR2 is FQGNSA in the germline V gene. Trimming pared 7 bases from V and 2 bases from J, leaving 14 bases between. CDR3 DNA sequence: TGTGCCAGCACCGAGGTTTGGGGTAACACTGAAGCTTTCTTT. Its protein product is CASTEVWGNTEAFF.

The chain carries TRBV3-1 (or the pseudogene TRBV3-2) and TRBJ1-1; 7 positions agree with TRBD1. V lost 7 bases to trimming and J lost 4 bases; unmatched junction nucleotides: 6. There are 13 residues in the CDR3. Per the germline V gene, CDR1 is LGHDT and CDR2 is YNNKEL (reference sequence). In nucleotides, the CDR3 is TGTGCCAGCACCCAGGGGGGGGTCACTGAAGCTTTCTTT. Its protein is CASTQGGVTEAFF.

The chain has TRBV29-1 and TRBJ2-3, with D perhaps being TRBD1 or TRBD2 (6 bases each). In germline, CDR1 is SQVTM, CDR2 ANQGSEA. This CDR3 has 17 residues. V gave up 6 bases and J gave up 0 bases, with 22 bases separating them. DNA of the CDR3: TGCAGCGTCCGGGGCACAGGAGGGGGAGCTAGCACAGATACGCAGTATTTT. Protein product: CSVRGTGGGASTDTQYF.

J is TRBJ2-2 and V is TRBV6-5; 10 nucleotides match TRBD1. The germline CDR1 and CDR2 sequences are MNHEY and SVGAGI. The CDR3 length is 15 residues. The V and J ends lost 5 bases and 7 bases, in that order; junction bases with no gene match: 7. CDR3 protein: CASSIRQGAVGELFF. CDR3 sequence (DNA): TGTGCCAGCAGTATCCGACAGGGGGCCGTCGGGGAGCTGTTTTTT.

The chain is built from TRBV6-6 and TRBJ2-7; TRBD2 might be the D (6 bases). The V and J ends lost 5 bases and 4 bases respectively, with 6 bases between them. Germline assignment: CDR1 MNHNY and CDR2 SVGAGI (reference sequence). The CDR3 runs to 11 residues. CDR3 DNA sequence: TGTGCCAGCAGTGGAGGGTACGAGCAGTACTTC. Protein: CASSGGYEQYF.

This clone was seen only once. DNA for the CDR3: TGTGCCAGCAGCGTAGGGGTAATGGCTGGAAACACCATATATTTT. This codes for CASSVGVMAGNTIYF. V is TRBV9 and J is TRBJ1-3; D gene ambiguous. The germline V gene has CDR1 SGDLS and CDR2 YYNGEE. The CDR3 length is 15 residues. Trimming stripped 0 bases from V and 2 bases from J, with 9 bases between.

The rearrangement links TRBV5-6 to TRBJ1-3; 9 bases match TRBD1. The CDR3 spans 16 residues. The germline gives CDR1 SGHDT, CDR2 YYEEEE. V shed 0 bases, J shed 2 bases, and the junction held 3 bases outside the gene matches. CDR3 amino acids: CASSLDRGLTGNTIYF. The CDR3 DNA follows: TGTGCCAGCAGCTTGGACAGGGGGCTCACTGGAAACACCATATATTTT.

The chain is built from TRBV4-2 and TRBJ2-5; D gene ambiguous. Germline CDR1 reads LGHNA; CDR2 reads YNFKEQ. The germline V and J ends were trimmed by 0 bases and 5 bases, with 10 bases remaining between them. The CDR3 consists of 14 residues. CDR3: CASSQDRAGETQYF. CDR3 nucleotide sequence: TGTGCCAGCAGCCAAGATAGGGCCGGGGAGACCCAGTACTTC.

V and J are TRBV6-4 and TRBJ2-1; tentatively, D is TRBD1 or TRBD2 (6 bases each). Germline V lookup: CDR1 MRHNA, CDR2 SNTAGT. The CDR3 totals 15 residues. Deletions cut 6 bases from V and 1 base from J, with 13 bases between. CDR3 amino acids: CASSPEGESYNEQFF. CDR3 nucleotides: TGTGCCAGCAGCCCGGAGGGGGAATCCTACAATGAGCAGTTCTTC.

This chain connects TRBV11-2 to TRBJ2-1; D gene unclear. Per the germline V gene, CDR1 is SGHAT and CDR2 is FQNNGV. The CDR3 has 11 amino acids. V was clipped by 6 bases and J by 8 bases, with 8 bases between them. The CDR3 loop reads CASRLTDEQFF. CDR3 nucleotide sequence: TGTGCCAGCAGATTGACGGATGAGCAGTTCTTC.